A selection of T cell receptor beta chains follows, all from one sample in a study of beta chain features in type 1 diabetes. Generated by immunoSEQ multiplex PCR, the TCRdb table keeps only in-frame clones and is missing some. The sample lists 250,000 to 300,000 clones; roughly an eighth were seen once. The sample consisted of naive CD4+ T cells from blood. The receptor source for this set is a young man with type 1 diabetes. CDR3s include the opening cysteine and the closing phenylalanine or tryptophan.

TRBV7-3	TRBJ1-4	18	CASRTRQGIRPTNEKLFF
TRBV2	TRBJ1-5	13	CASSAGINQPQHF
TRBV7-9	TRBJ1-5	14	CAGDGGGSNQPQHF
TRBV7-2	TRBJ2-3	16	CASSPRTSGSTDTQYF
TRBV5-4	TRBJ1-1	16	CASSLRTGVGGTEAFF
TRBV18	TRBJ2-7	13	CASSPGQGDEQYF
TRBV9	TRBJ2-3	16	CASSGAGGPRTDTQYF
TRBV7-2	TRBJ2-1	16	CASSFTGTTTYNEQFF
TRBV4-2	TRBJ1-5	16	CASSQVRTGDHQPQHF
TRBV9	TRBJ2-5	14	CASSAQTGGETHYF
TRBV5-4	TRBJ2-3	16	CASSTGLAGVADTQYF
TRBV9	TRBJ2-3	14	CASTRTGGQDTQYF
TRBV7-6	TRBJ2-7	15	CASSLVSGGSYEQYF
TRBV5-6	TRBJ2-7	15	CASSLALAGISEQYF
TRBV9	TRBJ2-5	16	CASSLAPLAGAETQYF
TRBV28	TRBJ2-7	14	CASTLGPTSYEQYF
TRBV25-1	TRBJ2-1	12	CASSEWSGEQFF
TRBV2	TRBJ2-1	14	CASSRDRERGEQFF
TRBV9	TRBJ1-2	15	CASSPGQGAFYGYTF
TRBV7-9	TRBJ2-3	15	CASSLRGPTTDTQYF
TRBV7-2	TRBJ2-5	13	CASSLPVQETQYF
TRBV29-1	TRBJ2-1	14	CSVEDRGSYNEQFF
TRBV4-1	TRBJ2-1	15	CASSPPSGGDNEQFF
TRBV4-3	TRBJ1-2	15	CASSQEGTGNYGYTF
TRBV21-1	TRBJ2-1	19	CASSKDWTGPLRHADEQFF
TRBV28	TRBJ2-7	14	CASSFPGGRLEQYF
TRBV29-1	TRBJ2-7	11	CSVMTVYEQYF
TRBV28	TRBJ1-4	18	CASSDGGGPRLSNEKLFF
TRBV28	TRBJ1-5	14	CASRLRGSNQPQHF
TRBV5-1	TRBJ2-7	14	CASSTQGVSYEQYF
TRBV18	TRBJ2-5	13	CASSQAGYETQYF
TRBV10-3	TRBJ2-6	16	CAISESGGSGANVLTF
TRBV2	TRBJ2-7	15	CASRATGGAGYEQYF
TRBV5-1	TRBJ2-1	15	CASSLGDRVGNEQFF
TRBV30	TRBJ2-7	14	CAWRTSGTRHEQYF
TRBV20-1	TRBJ1-1	11	CKSGVNTEAFF
TRBV4-3	TRBJ1-1	15	CASSQDPGMNTEAFF
TRBV28	TRBJ2-7	16	CASKALGLPKTYEQYF
TRBV5-6	TRBJ2-1	15	CASSLLREIHNEQFF
TRBV28	TRBJ1-5	13	CASSLPRVQPQHF
TRBV6-6	TRBJ2-1	15	CASSSFTGGRNEQFF
TRBV28	TRBJ2-1	13	CASSNPGFNEQFF
TRBV2	TRBJ2-1	15	CASFPSGSSYNEQFF
TRBV28	TRBJ2-4	15	CASSFEVLAKNIQYF
TRBV7-8	TRBJ2-3	15	CASSRTRDTTDTQYF